Below, 10 T cell receptor beta chains from the same sample are listed, as sequenced in a study of T cell changes during pregnancy in multiple sclerosis. Profiled with immunoSEQ multiplex PCR; TCRdb holds only in-frame clones, not every one. The sample includes some 31,000 clones, roughly nine tenths of them seen just once. The sequenced sample was CD8+ T cells from peripheral blood mononuclear cells, obtained in the third trimester of pregnancy. All receptors come from a female donor with multiple sclerosis, enrolled in a pregnancy study.

This clone is termed medium-sized. The genes are TRBV19 and TRBJ1-2; D is undetermined. Trimming removed 5 bases at V and 5 bases at J, with 12 bases between. This CDR3 has 13 residues. Germline V gives CDR1 LNHDA, CDR2 SQIVND (reference sequence). In DNA, the CDR3 is TGTGCCAGTAGTCATCGGCCGCGGTATGGCTACACCTTC. Amino acids: CASSHRPRYGYTF.

J is TRBJ2-3 and V is TRBV9, with 9 bases that match TRBD2. The germline gives CDR1 SGDLS, CDR2 YYNGEE. The CDR3 consists of 17 residues. Unmatched junction bases numbered 11, after V lost 3 bases and J lost 3 bases. The CDR3: CASSAPRAGGPTDTQYF. Written as DNA, the CDR3 is TGTGCCAGCAGCGCCCCTAGGGCGGGGGGGCCAACAGATACGCAGTATTTT.

This chain links TRBV9 with TRBJ2-7, with D tentatively TRBD2 (6 bases). Trimming left V 1 base short and J 0 bases short, with 14 bases between. Per the germline V gene, CDR1 is SGDLS and CDR2 is YYNGEE. There are 16 residues in the CDR3. In DNA, the CDR3 is TGTGCCAGCAGCGTACCCAGGGAGGCTCCCTCCTACGAGCAGTACTTC. It codes for CASSVPREAPSYEQYF.

This clone was recorded once. This sequence joins TRBV28 and TRBJ2-7; unclear D gene. V shed 8 bases and J shed 0 bases, with 17 bases lying between them. This CDR3 contains 15 residues. Germline lookup yields CDR1 MDHEN and CDR2 SYDVKM. The CDR3 spells CASVAASRSSYEQYF. In DNA, the CDR3 is TGTGCCAGCGTAGCCGCTTCGAGGAGCTCCTACGAGCAGTACTTC. Complete variable domain (other parts from reference TRBV28 and TRBJ2-7): DVKVTQSSRYLVKRTGEKVFLECVQDMDHENMFWYRQDPGLGLRLIYFSYDVKMKEKGDIPEGYSVSREKKERFSLILESASTNQTSMYLCASVAASRSSYEQYFGPGTRLTVT.

The V gene is TRBV7-3, the J gene TRBJ2-3; unclear D gene. The V end lost 5 bases, the J end lost 1 base, and 13 bases lay between the germline ends. Germline-derived CDR1 and CDR2 are SGHTA and FQGTGA. This CDR3 comprises 15 residues. The CDR3 nucleotides read TGTGCCAGCAGCCCCCTACCGGTCCGCACAGATACGCAGTATTTT. This encodes CASSPLPVRTDTQYF. Variable domain in full (rest from reference TRBV7-3 and TRBJ2-3): GAGVSQTPSNKVTEKGKYVELRCDPISGHTALYWYRQSLGQGPEFLIYFQGTGAADDSGLPNDRFFAVRPEGSVSTLKIQRTERGDSAVYLCASSPLPVRTDTQYFGPGTRLTVL.

CDR3 amino acids: CATREDRNYEQYF. CDR3 nucleotides: TGTGCCACTAGAGAAGACAGGAACTACGAGCAGTACTTC. The V and J genes are TRBV15 and TRBJ2-7; possible D gene TRBD1, 6 bases. Germline CDR1 is LNHNV and CDR2 is YYDKDF (reference sequence). The CDR3 has 13 residues. Trimming removed 9 bases from V and 3 bases from J, with 15 bases in between.

The chain combines TRBV11-2 with TRBJ2-7; 8 nucleotides line up with TRBD1. Trimming at V came to 5 bases and at J to 1 base, leaving 7 bases not matched to a gene. Looked up from germline, CDR1 is SGHAT and CDR2 is FQNNGV. The CDR3 consists of 15 residues. CDR3 nucleotides: TGTGCCAGCAGCCGCGGACAGGGTAGATCCTACGAGCAGTACTTC. Translating it yields CASSRGQGRSYEQYF.

The chain uses TRBV6-1 and TRBJ1-1, with D possibly being TRBD1 (6 bases). Trimming removed 10 bases from V and 5 bases from J, with 23 bases in between. The CDR3 is made up of 15 amino acids. Germline V gene sequence: CDR1 MNHNS, CDR2 SASEGT. The CDR3 sequence is CATDRYPTRGTEAFF. CDR3 sequence (DNA): TGTGCCACCGACAGGTACCCGACCCGGGGAACTGAAGCTTTCTTT.

This sequence joins TRBV19 and TRBJ1-1; no reliable D call. Between the trimmed V and J ends, which lost 4 bases and 2 bases, there was a span of 17 bases. The V gene's germline CDR1 is LNHDA and CDR2 SQIVND (reference sequence). The CDR3 is made up of 16 amino acids. The chain's CDR3 is CASSTPVTGDNTEAFF. In DNA form, the CDR3 reads TGTGCCAGTAGTACCCCAGTCACGGGAGACAACACTGAAGCTTTCTTT.

The chain recombines TRBV9 with TRBJ2-1; no clear D. Germline loops: CDR1 SGDLS, CDR2 YYNGEE. This CDR3 has 20 residues. The V gene lost 3 bases and the J gene lost 9 bases, with 34 bases spanning the gap. CDR3 residues: CASSELPSSASWVEAGEQFF. CDR3 coding DNA: TGTGCCAGCAGCGAGCTCCCGTCTTCGGCTAGTTGGGTCGAAGCCGGTGAGCAGTTCTTC.